This passage covers 29 T cell receptor beta chains from one sample sequenced in a study of T cells in Graves' hyperthyroidism and ophthalmopathy. Amplified TCR beta CDR3 regions derived from RNA transcripts. The HTBI primer set drove a first-round RT-PCR of the TCR CDR3. From the multiplex PCR reads, TCRdb called clonotypes with MiXCR, one entry per CDR3 protein. The sample records 350,000 to 400,000 distinct CDR3 sequences, roughly 13% being singletons. The sample comprised blood. These receptor sequences come from a woman aged 60 to 75 with Graves' hyperthyroidism.

This clonotype was observed at least ten times. This sequence joins TRBV30 and TRBJ1-5; TRBD1 matches 7 bases. V was pared by 3 bases and J by 3 bases, with 8 bases of the junction left unmatched. Germline loops: CDR1 GTSNPN, CDR2 SVGIG (reference sequence). The CDR3 sequence is 15 residues long. The CDR3 sequence: CAWSPGGTVNQPQHF. CDR3 DNA sequence: TGTGCCTGGAGCCCCGGGGGGACAGTCAATCAGCCCCAGCATTTT.

This clonotype came up a few times. V is TRBV5-1 and J is TRBJ2-1, with TRBD1 identical over 7 bases. Germline V gene lookup returns CDR1 SGHRS and CDR2 YFSETQ. The trim removed 4 bases at V and 2 bases at J, leaving 3 bases unmatched. The CDR3 loop spans 14 amino acids. CDR3 protein: CASSHDRAYNEQFF. DNA for the CDR3: TGCGCCAGCAGCCACGACAGGGCCTACAATGAGCAGTTCTTC.

This clonotype was counted many times. The chain couples TRBV7-6 to TRBJ1-2; D remains ambiguous. The CDR3 is 15 residues long. The V gene lost 5 bases and the J gene lost 0 bases, with 13 bases spanning the gap. CDR1 and CDR2 (germline): SGHVS, FNYEAQ. CDR3 sequence: CASSPEAGSNYGYTF. CDR3 sequence (DNA): TGTGCCAGCAGCCCAGAGGCAGGTTCTAACTATGGCTACACCTTC. Full variable domain (outside the CDR3, taken from reference TRBV7-6 and TRBJ1-2): GAGVSQSPRYKVTKRGQDVALRCDPISGHVSLYWYRQALGQGPEFLTYFNYEAQQDKSGLPNDRFSAERPEGSISTLTIQRTEQRDSAMYRCASSPEAGSNYGYTFGSGTRLTVV.

This clonotype was seen repeatedly, ten times or more. The chain has TRBV7-9 and TRBJ2-2; D call uncertain. V gave up 1 base and J gave up 2 bases, with 11 bases separating them. This CDR3 is 16 amino acids long. Germline V gives CDR1 SEHNR, CDR2 FQNEAQ (reference sequence). CDR3 amino acids: CASSLDSHRNTGELFF. In DNA, the CDR3 is TGTGCCAGCAGCTTAGACAGCCACAGAAACACCGGGGAGCTGTTTTTT.

This clonotype was found many times. The chain links TRBV14 to TRBJ2-5; D is unresolved. The V end lost 0 bases, the J end lost 5 bases, and 7 bases lay between the germline ends. Germline V gene data show CDR1 as SGHDN and CDR2 as FVKESK. CDR3 size: 13 residues. The CDR3: CASSQEMGETQYF. The DNA of the CDR3 is TGTGCCAGCAGCCAAGAGATGGGGGAGACCCAGTACTTC.

The rearrangement uses TRBV28 and TRBJ2-1; 7 bases fit TRBD2. The CDR3 consists of 13 residues. CDR1 MDHEN and CDR2 SYDVKM come from the germline V gene. The V gene end was trimmed by 7 bases and the J gene end by 4 bases; junction bases not matched to a gene: 4. CDR3 bases: TGTGCCAGCATCCGCGGGAGTTACAATGAGCAGTTCTTC. Protein product: CASIRGSYNEQFF.

The CDR3 DNA is TGTGCCAGTAGTATGGGGGACAGGGGGGCCCCTGGGGCCAACGTCCTGACTTTC. It codes for CASSMGDRGAPGANVLTF. This rearrangement joins TRBV19 to TRBJ2-6; TRBD1 aligns across 11 bases. The V and J ends lost 3 bases and 2 bases, in that order; junction bases with no gene match: 6. Germline V lookup: CDR1 LNHDA, CDR2 SQIVND (reference sequence). The CDR3 contains 18 residues.

This clonotype has a count of ten or more. The chain links TRBV6-1 to TRBJ2-1; 13 nucleotides agree with TRBD2. The CDR3 is 15 amino acids. J was trimmed by 7 bases and V by 7 bases; bases with no gene match: 7. In germline, CDR1 is MNHNS, CDR2 SASEGT. The CDR3 coding sequence is TGTGCCAGCAATTCCGGGACTAGCGGGATAAATGAGCAGTTCTTC. This codes for CASNSGTSGINEQFF.

This clonotype appeared many times. V and J are TRBV11-3 and TRBJ2-1, with 12 bases identical to TRBD2. The CDR3 spans 15 residues. The germline V gene encodes CDR1 SGHNT and CDR2 YENEEA. Trimming at V came to 7 bases and at J to 4 bases, leaving 5 bases not matched to a gene. The CDR3 coding sequence is TGTGCCAGCACATGGACTAGCGGGGCATACAATGAGCAGTTCTTC. This encodes CASTWTSGAYNEQFF.

The chain uses TRBV11-2 and TRBJ2-3, with D uncertain. Germline V gives CDR1 SGHAT, CDR2 FQNNGV. V lost 1 base to trimming and J lost 3 bases, with 11 bases between them. The CDR3 has 15 amino acids. CDR3 nucleotide sequence: TGTGCCAGCAGCTTAGGTTCCCCCAATACAGATACGCAGTATTTT. Translated: CASSLGSPNTDTQYF.

This clonotype showed up many times. CDR3 loop: CSARTGSGYEQYF. The DNA of the CDR3 is TGCAGTGCTAGGACGGGTTCGGGGTACGAGCAGTACTTC. The chain employs TRBV20-1 and TRBJ2-7, with D perhaps matching TRBD2 (5 bases). Trimming took off 3 bases at V and 4 bases at J, with 13 bases between the two ends. Germline V gene lookup returns CDR1 DFQATT and CDR2 SNEGSKA (reference sequence). The CDR3 loop spans 13 amino acids.

The chain combines TRBV5-4 with TRBJ1-5; TRBD1 matches 8 bases. The V segment lost 4 bases and the J segment 3 bases; nucleotides outside the gene matches: 6. CDR3 length: 15 residues. Germline V CDR1 and CDR2: SGHNT, YYREEE (reference sequence). CDR3 sequence: CASSVDRAINQPQHF. The CDR3 region has the DNA TGTGCCAGCAGCGTGGACAGGGCGATCAATCAGCCCCAGCATTTT.

At least ten counts were recorded for this clonotype. The chain is built from TRBV28 and TRBJ2-3; possibly TRBD2 for D (5 bases). The CDR3 has 15 residues. Germline CDR1 is MDHEN and CDR2 is SYDVKM. The V end lost 7 bases, the J end lost 3 bases, and 17 bases lay between the germline ends. CDR3 residues: CASNFRGSGTDTQYF. The CDR3 bases are TGTGCCAGCAATTTTCGAGGGAGTGGAACAGATACGCAGTATTTT. Supplemented by reference TRBV28 and TRBJ2-3, the full variable domain reads DVKVTQSSRYLVKRTGEKVFLECVQDMDHENMFWYRQDPGLGLRLIYFSYDVKMKEKGDIPEGYSVSREKKERFSLILESASTNQTSMYLCASNFRGSGTDTQYFGPGTRLTVL.

This clonotype was observed at least ten times. The chain has TRBV6-5 and TRBJ2-1; 10 nucleotides agree with TRBD2. The CDR3 contains 15 residues. After removal of 2 bases from V and 8 bases from J, the junction contained 6 bases not matched to a gene. Germline V gene sequence: CDR1 MNHEY, CDR2 SVGAGI. CDR3 loop: CASSYALAGVHEQFF. CDR3 DNA sequence: TGTGCCAGCAGTTACGCCCTAGCGGGAGTTCATGAGCAGTTCTTC.

This clonotype was recorded at least ten times. The chain joins TRBV9 to TRBJ2-1; D unresolved. CDR3 length: 14 residues. Germline V gene sequence: CDR1 SGDLS, CDR2 YYNGEE. The V and J ends lost 3 bases and 4 bases respectively, with 11 bases between them. CDR3 in DNA: TGTGCCAGCAGCGCGACTGGATCTTACAATGAGCAGTTCTTC. This sequence encodes CASSATGSYNEQFF.

This clonotype showed up many times. The chain couples TRBV3-1 to TRBJ2-3; TRBD2 aligns across 8 bases. Germline trimming cut 4 bases from V and 4 bases from J; bases unmatched to any gene: 10. The CDR3 is 16 residues long. Germline V gives CDR1 LGHDT, CDR2 YNNKEL (reference sequence). The DNA for the CDR3 is TGTGCCAGCAGCCTCGGGTTAGCGGGATCGGCAGATACGCAGTATTTT. Translating gives CASSLGLAGSADTQYF.

This clonotype was seen more than once but under ten times. The chain uses TRBV18 and TRBJ2-7, with 13 nucleotides matching TRBD2. V gave up 5 bases and J gave up 4 bases; unmatched junction bases: 8. This CDR3 is built from 16 residues. CDR1 is KGHSH and CDR2 is LQKENI in the germline V gene. In DNA form, the CDR3 reads TGTGCCAGCTCAGAACGGGGACTAGCGGGATTATACGAGCAGTACTTC. It yields the protein CASSERGLAGLYEQYF.

The chain carries TRBV30 and TRBJ1-2; the match to TRBD1 covers 7 bases. The CDR3 contains 13 residues. Germline CDR1 GTSNPN, CDR2 SVGIG (reference sequence). Germline trimming cut 6 bases from V and 3 bases from J; bases unmatched to any gene: 7. For the CDR3, the DNA is TGTGCCTGTCAGGGGGATAAGCACTATGGCTACACCTTC. Encoded protein: CACQGDKHYGYTF.

This clonotype was detected ten times or more. J is TRBJ1-1 and V is TRBV6-1; 9 bases line up with TRBD1. J gave up 5 bases and V 4 bases, and 5 bases lay outside the gene matches. The CDR3 runs to 14 residues. Germline loops: CDR1 MNHNS, CDR2 SASEGT. CDR3 sequence: CASSGWTGDTEAFF. The CDR3 DNA is TGTGCCAGCAGTGGTTGGACAGGGGATACTGAAGCTTTCTTT.

V is TRBV19 and J is TRBJ1-2, with D possibly being TRBD1 (6 bases). The CDR3 consists of 15 residues. V was cut by 1 base and J by 8 bases, with 17 bases left in between. Germline CDR1 LNHDA, CDR2 SQIVND (reference sequence). This chain's CDR3 is CASSIAPAGAGGYTF. DNA of the CDR3: TGTGCCAGTAGTATAGCCCCGGCGGGGGCGGGAGGCTACACCTTC.

This clonotype was observed at least ten times. This rearrangement joins TRBV7-9 to TRBJ2-1; TRBD2 matches at 13 bases. The CDR3 is 15 amino acids. Germline V gene sequence: CDR1 SEHNR, CDR2 FQNEAQ (reference sequence). Trimming at V came to 7 bases and at J to 4 bases, leaving 4 bases not matched to a gene. This CDR3 reads CASKMGLAGYNEQFF. Here the CDR3 DNA reads TGTGCCAGCAAGATGGGACTAGCGGGGTACAATGAGCAGTTCTTC.

The CDR3 is CASSLLDRGNEQFF. Here the CDR3 DNA reads TGTGCCAGCAGCTTGCTCGACAGGGGCAATGAGCAGTTCTTC. The V and J genes are TRBV5-4 and TRBJ2-1, with 8 bases lining up with TRBD1. The CDR3 is 14 residues long. V dropped 1 base and J dropped 6; count of bases not matched to a gene: 3. The germline CDR1 and CDR2 sequences are SGHNT and YYREEE (reference sequence).

This clonotype was recorded at least ten times. The chain uses TRBV6-1 and TRBJ2-7; TRBD2 matches at 8 bases. The CDR3 is 15 amino acids. V shed 2 bases, J shed 2 bases, and the junction held 5 bases outside the gene matches. From germline, CDR1 is MNHNS and CDR2 SASEGT. In DNA, the CDR3 is TGTGCCAGCAGTGAATGGGTAGCGGGGACCTACGAGCAGTACTTC. Translating gives CASSEWVAGTYEQYF.

The V gene is TRBV28, the J gene TRBJ1-5; 8 bases fit TRBD1. This CDR3 is built from 16 residues. Germline CDR1 is MDHEN and CDR2 is SYDVKM. Trimming removed 5 bases from V and 0 bases from J; junction bases left unmatched: 6. As DNA, the CDR3 is TGTGCCAGCAGTCCGGGGACAGGAGCTAGCAATCAGCCCCAGCATTTT. This encodes CASSPGTGASNQPQHF.

This clonotype appeared a few times. The chain employs TRBV7-8 and TRBJ2-1; TRBD2 agrees at 11 bases. Germline V gene data show CDR1 as SGHVS and CDR2 as FQNEAQ. With V trimmed by 0 bases and J by 8 bases, 9 bases remained unmatched. There are 17 residues in the CDR3. CDR3 residues: CASSLAGTSGRIDEQFF. DNA for the CDR3: TGTGCCAGCAGCTTAGCAGGTACTAGCGGGAGAATAGATGAGCAGTTCTTC.

Ten or more counts support this clonotype. This chain connects TRBV6-1 to TRBJ1-5; tentative D call: TRBD1 (5 bases). The CDR3 length is 16 residues. Germline V lookup: CDR1 MNHNS, CDR2 SASEGT. The germline V and J ends were trimmed by 1 base and 2 bases, with 12 bases remaining between them. The CDR3 is CASSEVGQGGNQPQHF. The CDR3 nucleotides read TGTGCCAGCAGTGAAGTTGGGCAGGGCGGCAATCAGCCCCAGCATTTT.

This clonotype showed up many times. The chain joins TRBV11-2 to TRBJ1-4; D is possibly TRBD1 (5 bases). The CDR3 spans 15 residues. Trimming stripped 5 bases from V and 4 bases from J, with 14 bases between. Germline V gene lookup returns CDR1 SGHAT and CDR2 FQNNGV. The CDR3 region is CASSPPGRLNEKLFF. The CDR3 coding sequence is TGTGCCAGCAGCCCCCCGGGACGGCTTAATGAAAAACTGTTTTTT.

This clonotype has a count of ten or more. The J gene is TRBJ2-1, the V gene TRBV2; D call uncertain. Germline CDR1 SNHLY, CDR2 FYNNEI. This CDR3 is 12 amino acids long. V lost 6 bases and J lost 7, with 10 bases in between. CDR3 loop: CASSPDPNEQFF. In DNA form, the CDR3 reads TGTGCCAGCAGCCCGGACCCGAATGAGCAGTTCTTC.

This clonotype was counted ten times or more. The chain employs TRBV7-9 and TRBJ1-1; the D is unclear. CDR1 and CDR2 (germline): SEHNR, FQNEAQ (reference sequence). The CDR3 contains 13 residues. V lost 2 bases to trimming and J lost 7 bases, with 11 bases between them. CDR3 nucleotides: TGTGCCAGCAGCTTAATCCTCAGACTTGAAGCTTTCTTT. As protein: CASSLILRLEAFF.